This T cell receptor beta chain was recorded in a study of CD8 T cells in Susac syndrome. The germline gives CDR1 DFQATT, CDR2 SNEGSKA (reference sequence). CDR3 size: 14 residues. V shed 3 bases and J 1 base; nucleotides not matched to a gene: 6. An input of 0.5 to 1 ug of RNA was subjected to reverse transcription using random hexamers. Amplification of TCR beta CDR3 spanned 54 Vbeta and 13 Jbeta via immunoSEQ multiplex PCR. TCRdb re-analysed the immunoSEQ multiplex PCR reads in MiXCR, keeping a single row per CDR3 protein. The data show 150,000 to 200,000 distinct CDR3 sequences, with about 94% seen just once and just over 0.13% held by the top ten.

Input material: CD4+ T cells from PBMCs. The TCR originated in a human donor in good health. The V call is TRBV20-1, the J call TRBJ2-7; TRBD2 agrees at 7 bases. CDR3 amino acids: CSASLSGASYEQYF. CDR3 nucleotides: TGCAGTGCTAGCCTAAGCGGGGCTTCCTACGAGCAGTACTTC.